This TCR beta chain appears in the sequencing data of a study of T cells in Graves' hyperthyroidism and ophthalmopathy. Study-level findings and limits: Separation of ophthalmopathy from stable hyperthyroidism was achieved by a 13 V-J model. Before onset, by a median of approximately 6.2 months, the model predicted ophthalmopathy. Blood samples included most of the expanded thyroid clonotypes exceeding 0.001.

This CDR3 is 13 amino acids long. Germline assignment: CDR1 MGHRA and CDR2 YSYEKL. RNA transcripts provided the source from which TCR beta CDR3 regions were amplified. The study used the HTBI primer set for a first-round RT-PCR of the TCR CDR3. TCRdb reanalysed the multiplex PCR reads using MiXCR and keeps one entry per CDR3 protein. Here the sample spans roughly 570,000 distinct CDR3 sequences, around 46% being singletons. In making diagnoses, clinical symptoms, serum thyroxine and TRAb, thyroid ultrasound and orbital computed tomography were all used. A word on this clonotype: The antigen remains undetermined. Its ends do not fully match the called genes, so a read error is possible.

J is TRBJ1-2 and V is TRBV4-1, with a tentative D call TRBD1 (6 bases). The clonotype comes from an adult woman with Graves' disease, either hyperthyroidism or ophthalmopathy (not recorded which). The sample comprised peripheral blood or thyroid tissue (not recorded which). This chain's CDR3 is CASSQDQGFGYTF. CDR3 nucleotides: TGTGCCAGCAGCCAAGATCAGGGGTTTGGCTACACCTTC.